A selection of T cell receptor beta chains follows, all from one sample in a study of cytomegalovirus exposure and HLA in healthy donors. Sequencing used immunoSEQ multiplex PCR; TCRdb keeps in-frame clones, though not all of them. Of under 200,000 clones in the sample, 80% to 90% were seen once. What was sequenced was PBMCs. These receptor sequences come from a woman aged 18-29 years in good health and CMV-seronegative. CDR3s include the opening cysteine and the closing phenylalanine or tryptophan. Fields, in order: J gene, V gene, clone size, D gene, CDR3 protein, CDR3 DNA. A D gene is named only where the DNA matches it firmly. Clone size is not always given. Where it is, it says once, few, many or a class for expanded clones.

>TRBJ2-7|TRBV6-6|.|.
CASSYSGTRASYEQYF
TGTGCCAGCAGTTATTCCGGGACACGGGCCTCCTACGAGCAGTACTTC
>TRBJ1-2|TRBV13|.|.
CASSPPIQGYDYGYTF
TGTGCCAGCAGCCCTCCAATCCAGGGTTATGACTATGGCTACACCTTC
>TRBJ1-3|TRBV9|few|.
CASSAGGGSGNTIYF
TGTGCCAGCAGCGCGGGGGGGGGCTCTGGAAACACCATATATTTT
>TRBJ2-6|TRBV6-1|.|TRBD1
CASSEVGDRGSGANVLTF
TGTGCCAGCAGTGAAGTCGGGGACAGGGGCTCTGGGGCCAACGTCCTGACTTTC
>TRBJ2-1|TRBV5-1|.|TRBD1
CASSLWSGTGDYDEQFF
TGCGCCAGCAGCTTGTGGTCCGGGACAGGGGATTACGATGAGCAGTTCTTC
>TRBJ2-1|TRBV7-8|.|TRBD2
CASSLASGSNNEQFF
TGTGCCAGCAGCCTGGCTAGCGGGAGTAACAATGAGCAGTTCTTC
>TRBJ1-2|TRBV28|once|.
CASGQLYGYTF
TGTGCCAGCGGACAGCTCTATGGCTACACCTTC
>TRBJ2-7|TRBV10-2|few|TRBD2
CASSGPTWGGLHEQYF
TGCGCCAGCAGCGGCCCTACATGGGGGGGACTCCACGAGCAGTACTTC
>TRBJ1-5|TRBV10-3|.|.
CAISESQGSNQPQHF
TGTGCCATCAGTGAGTCGCAGGGTAGCAATCAGCCCCAGCATTTT
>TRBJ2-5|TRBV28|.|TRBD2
CASSLLSGTAQETQYF
TGTGCCAGCAGTTTATTGAGCGGGACCGCCCAAGAGACCCAGTACTTC
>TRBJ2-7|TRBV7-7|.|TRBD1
CASSLDGTGVYEQYF
TGTGCTAGCAGCTTAGACGGGACAGGGGTTTACGAGCAGTACTTC
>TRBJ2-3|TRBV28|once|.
CASRTHTDTQYF
TGTGCCAGCCGGACACACACAGATACGCAGTATTTT
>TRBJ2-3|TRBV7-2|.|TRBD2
CASSSSGSTDTQYF
TGTGCCAGCAGCTCTAGCGGGAGTACAGATACGCAGTATTTT
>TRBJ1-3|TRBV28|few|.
CASSPDPWGTWRSGPGNTIYF
TGTGCCAGCAGTCCCGACCCATGGGGTACCTGGAGGTCCGGTCCTGGAAACACCATATATTTT
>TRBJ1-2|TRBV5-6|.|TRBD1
CASSGGQGAGYGYTF
TGTGCCAGCAGCGGCGGACAGGGGGCGGGCTATGGCTACACCTTC
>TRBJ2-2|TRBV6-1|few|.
CASGHNTGELFF
TGTGCCAGCGGACATAACACCGGGGAGCTGTTTTTT
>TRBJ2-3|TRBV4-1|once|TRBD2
CASTQTGTSGGSTDTQYF
TGCGCCAGCACCCAAACGGGGACTAGCGGAGGGTCCACAGATACGCAGTATTTT
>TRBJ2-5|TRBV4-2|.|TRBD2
CASSQGLSGSKETQYF
TGTGCCAGCAGCCAAGGGCTTAGCGGGAGTAAAGAGACCCAGTACTTC
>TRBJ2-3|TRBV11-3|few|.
CASSPEGTSTDTQYF
TGTGCCAGCAGCCCCGAAGGGACTAGCACAGATACGCAGTATTTT
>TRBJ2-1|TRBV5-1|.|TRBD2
CASTPDTSGIGNEQFF
TGCGCCAGCACCCCGGACACTAGCGGGATAGGCAATGAGCAGTTCTTC
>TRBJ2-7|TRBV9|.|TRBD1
CASSEGTGPHEQYF
TGTGCCAGCAGCGAAGGGACAGGGCCCCACGAGCAGTACTTC
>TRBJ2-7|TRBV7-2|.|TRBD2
CASRKAGAYEQYF
TGTGCCAGCAGAAAAGCGGGAGCGTACGAGCAGTACTTC
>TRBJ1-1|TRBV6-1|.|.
CASSRQWNTEAFF
TGTGCCAGCAGTCGACAGTGGAACACTGAAGCTTTCTTT
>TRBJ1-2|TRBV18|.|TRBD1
CASSPPFAGTGNGYTF
TGTGCCAGCTCACCACCGTTTGCCGGGACAGGGAACGGCTACACCTTC
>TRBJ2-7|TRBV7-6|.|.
CASSRDGTSNTYEQYF
TGTGCCAGCAGCCGCGACGGGACATCAAATACCTACGAGCAGTACTTC
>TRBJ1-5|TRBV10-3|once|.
CAISPPEGQPQHF
TGTGCCATCAGTCCGCCTGAGGGCCAGCCCCAGCATTTT
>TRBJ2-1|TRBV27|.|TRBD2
CASSLGLGGSSYNEQFF
TGTGCCAGCAGTTTAGGATTGGGAGGGAGCTCCTACAATGAGCAGTTCTTC
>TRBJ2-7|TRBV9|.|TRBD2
CASSVTSDARLYEQYF
TGTGCCAGCAGCGTTACTAGCGACGCTCGCCTCTACGAGCAGTACTTC
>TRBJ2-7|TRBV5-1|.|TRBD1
CASTFGQGREEQYF
TGCGCCAGCACCTTCGGACAGGGTCGTGAGGAGCAGTACTTC
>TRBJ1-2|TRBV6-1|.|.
CASRLNRERTYGYTF
TGTGCCAGCAGACTTAACAGGGAGAGGACCTATGGCTACACCTTC
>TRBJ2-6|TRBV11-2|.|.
CASGLGVGVSGANVLTF
TGTGCCAGCGGCCTTGGGGTCGGGGTCTCTGGGGCCAACGTCCTGACTTTC
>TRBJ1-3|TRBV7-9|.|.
CASSASGPGVGNTIYF
TGTGCCAGCAGCGCTAGTGGCCCGGGGGTCGGAAACACCATATATTTT
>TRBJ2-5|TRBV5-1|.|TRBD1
CASSLRSGQQETQYF
TGCGCCAGCAGCTTGCGTTCGGGACAGCAAGAGACCCAGTACTTC
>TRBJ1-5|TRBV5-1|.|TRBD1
CASSMGQGSYQPQHF
TGCGCCAGCAGCATGGGACAGGGGAGCTATCAGCCCCAGCATTTT
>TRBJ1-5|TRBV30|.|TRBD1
CAWSRDRGPNQPQHF
TGTGCCTGGTCAAGGGACAGGGGGCCCAATCAGCCCCAGCATTTT
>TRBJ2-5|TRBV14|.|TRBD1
CASSYRDRSETQYF
TGTGCCAGCAGCTACCGGGACAGGTCAGAGACCCAGTACTTC
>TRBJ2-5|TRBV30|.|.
CAWSLQGETQYF
TGTGCCTGGAGCTTACAGGGAGAGACCCAGTACTTC
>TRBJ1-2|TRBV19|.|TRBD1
CASSFGTGAFYGYTF
TGTGCCAGTAGTTTCGGGACAGGGGCTTTTTATGGCTACACCTTC
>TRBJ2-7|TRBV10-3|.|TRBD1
CAISDGQGAIYEQYF
TGTGCCATCAGTGACGGTCAGGGGGCAATCTACGAGCAGTACTTC
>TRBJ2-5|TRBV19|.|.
CASSIDGEETQYF
TGTGCCAGTAGTATAGACGGTGAAGAGACCCAGTACTTC
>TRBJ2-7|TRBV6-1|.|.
CASSEALGSSYEQYF
TGTGCCAGCAGTGAAGCGTTGGGGAGCTCCTACGAGCAGTACTTC
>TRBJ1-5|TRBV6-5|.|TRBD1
CASSYWGRGSNQPQHF
TGTGCCAGCAGTTACTGGGGCAGGGGGAGCAATCAGCCCCAGCATTTT
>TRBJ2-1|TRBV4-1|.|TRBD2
CASSPRRLAGYNEQFF
TGCGCCAGCAGCCCCCGGCGGCTAGCGGGCTACAATGAGCAGTTCTTC
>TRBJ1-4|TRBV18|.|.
CASSPLATNEKLFF
TGTGCCAGCTCACCACTAGCAACTAATGAAAAACTGTTTTTT
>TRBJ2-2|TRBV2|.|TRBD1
CASRKDRDFGELFF
TGTGCCAGCAGGAAAGACAGGGATTTCGGGGAGCTGTTTTTT
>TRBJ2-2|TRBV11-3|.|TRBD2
CATKAGGVDTGELFF
TGTGCCACCAAAGCGGGAGGGGTAGACACCGGGGAGCTGTTTTTT
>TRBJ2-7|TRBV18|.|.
CASSPGRGTYEQYF
TGTGCCAGCTCACCAGGACGCGGGACCTACGAGCAGTACTTC
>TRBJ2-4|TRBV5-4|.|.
CASSRGSGESKNIQYF
TGTGCCAGCAGCAGGGGATCGGGAGAAAGTAAAAACATTCAGTACTTC
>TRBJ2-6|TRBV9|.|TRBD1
CASSHQRTGGLSGANVLTF
TGTGCCAGCAGCCACCAACGGACAGGGGGTTTATCTGGGGCCAACGTCCTGACTTTC
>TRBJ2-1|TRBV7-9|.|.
CASSLRGGAHENEQFF
TGTGCCAGCAGCCTCCGCGGCGGGGCGCATGAGAATGAGCAGTTCTTC
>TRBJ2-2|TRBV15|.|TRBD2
CATSRGGLAGGINTGELFF
TGTGCCACCAGCAGAGGGGGACTAGCGGGAGGGATAAACACCGGGGAGCTGTTTTTT